Presented here are 8 T cell receptor beta chains from one specimen sequenced in a study of technical replicates of blood from a handful of donors. Profiling relied on immunoSEQ multiplex PCR, and the TCRdb table lists in-frame clones only, not all of them. The table has around 70,000 clones, around 97% seen once. Sample: T cells isolated from PBMCs. These receptors came from a human donor in good health.

V gene TRBV2 combines with J gene TRBJ1-5, with D hard to call. V lost 4 bases and J lost 6, with 10 bases in between. Germline V gene data show CDR1 as SNHLY and CDR2 as FYNNEI. This CDR3 region has 13 residues. CDR3 loop: CASSVSNRQPQHF. CDR3 DNA sequence: TGTGCCAGCAGTGTTTCTAACCGTCAGCCCCAGCATTTT.

The chain couples TRBV6-4 to TRBJ2-7; D is perhaps TRBD1 (6 bases). The CDR3 runs to 15 residues. Per the germline V gene, CDR1 is MRHNA and CDR2 is SNTAGT. The germline V and J ends were trimmed by 3 bases and 0 bases, with 12 bases remaining between them. The CDR3 DNA reads TGTGCCAGCAGTGAGTTTCAGGGGAGCTCCTACGAGCAGTACTTC. Its protein product is CASSEFQGSSYEQYF.

DNA for the CDR3: TGTGCCAGTAGTATTCGGGGGGTCGCGAACACTGAAGCTTTCTTT. It encodes CASSIRGVANTEAFF. The rearrangement uses TRBV19 and TRBJ1-1, with D tentatively TRBD1 (5 bases). In germline, CDR1 is LNHDA, CDR2 SQIVND (reference sequence). CDR3 length equals 15 residues. V was clipped by 3 bases and J by 1 base, with 12 bases between them.

The chain joins TRBV4-1 to TRBJ2-3; possible D gene TRBD2, 5 bases. This CDR3 has 16 residues. Trimming left V 3 bases short and J 2 bases short, with 15 bases between. CDR1 is MGHRA and CDR2 is YSYEKL in the germline V gene. The CDR3 DNA sequence: TGCGCCAGCAGCCATCCCTCCCGGGGATCCACAGATACGCAGTATTTT. Protein: CASSHPSRGSTDTQYF.

The chain is built from TRBV5-1 and TRBJ1-1; TRBD1 matches 8 bases. Germline V gene data show CDR1 as SGHRS and CDR2 as YFSETQ. This CDR3 has 16 amino acids. Losses at the gene ends were 2 bases for V and 0 bases for J; bases not matched to a gene: 6. CDR3 sequence: CASSLRSGGVNTEAFF. CDR3 nucleotide sequence: TGCGCCAGCAGCTTAAGGTCAGGGGGCGTGAACACTGAAGCTTTCTTT. Complete variable domain (other parts from reference TRBV5-1 and TRBJ1-1): KAGVTQTPRYLIKTRGQQVTLSCSPISGHRSVSWYQQTPGQGLQFLFEYFSETQRNKGNFPGRFSGRQFSNSRSEMNVSTLELGDSALYLCASSLRSGGVNTEAFFGQGTRLTVV.

The chain joins TRBV5-1 to TRBJ2-5, with unresolved D. Trimming cost V 4 bases and J 3 bases, with 16 bases left between them. The germline V gene has CDR1 SGHRS and CDR2 YFSETQ. The CDR3 runs to 15 residues. In DNA, the CDR3 is TGCGCCAGCAGCCCCTGGTCCCCTAATGAAGAGACCCAGTACTTC. Its translation is CASSPWSPNEETQYF.

The chain's CDR3 is CASSQTPDRGPTNEKLFF. The CDR3 coding sequence is TGCGCCAGCAGCCAAACTCCGGACAGGGGGCCTACTAATGAAAAACTGTTTTTT. This chain links TRBV4-1 with TRBJ1-4; 11 bases align to TRBD1. This CDR3 is built from 18 residues. In germline, CDR1 is MGHRA, CDR2 YSYEKL. After removal of 2 bases from V and 2 bases from J, the junction contained 7 bases not matched to a gene.

This chain connects TRBV7-8 to TRBJ1-1, with a weak D call TRBD1 (6 bases). Germline CDR1 is SGHVS and CDR2 is FQNEAQ. This CDR3 has 15 residues. With 5 bases removed from V and 1 base from J, the gap between germline ends came to 14 bases. The CDR3 reads CASSDPGARNTEAFF. The CDR3 DNA sequence: TGTGCCAGCAGCGATCCAGGGGCGAGGAACACTGAAGCTTTCTTT.